A selection of T cell receptor beta chains follows, all from one sample in a study of blood T cells in healthy people across ages. Using its own MiXCR run on the 5' RACE reads, TCRdb lists one record per CDR3 protein. This table holds about a million distinct CDR3 sequences, roughly 51% found once. Sequencing was carried out using blood. The receptors were sampled from a woman between 55 and 75 years old in good health. Each CDR3 is given with its conserved first and last residue. A row's size may be missing; if present it is once, few, many or a size class.

CASSQWREGQETQYF | TRBV3-1 | - | TRBJ2-5
CASSQLYRSGSGNEQFF | TRBV4-1 | - | TRBJ2-1
CTTPGQGIYEQFF | TRBV20-1 | - | TRBJ2-1
CASSMDREEEDTQYF | TRBV6-5 | - | TRBJ2-3
CATNRGDLGSYEQYF | TRBV15 | - | TRBJ2-7
CSAREGGVPSYEQYF | TRBV20-1 | - | TRBJ2-7
CATSRGGGSSYNEQFF | TRBV15 | - | TRBJ2-1
CSVDPRGTSEQYF | TRBV29-1 | few | TRBJ2-7
CASSFGISGGQETQYF | TRBV28 | few | TRBJ2-5
CASREGGNEQYF | TRBV7-9 | - | TRBJ2-5